This TCR beta chain came from a study of blood T cell repertoires in COVID-19. Study as a whole: Sites across the United States, Italy and Spain contributed samples from acute and convalescent COVID-19.

From germline, CDR1 is GTSNPN and CDR2 SVGIG (reference sequence). Trimming took off 5 bases at V and 2 bases at J, with 13 bases between the two ends. The CDR3 sequence is 14 residues long. Method: immunoSEQ multiplex PCR; TCRdb's copy keeps in-frame clones and lacks some. The repertoire includes 35,000 to 45,000 clones, approximately 75% of them detected once, and 35% to 50% sits in the top ten. Input material: peripheral blood. The TCR originated in a human donor in a cohort sampled during active or convalescent COVID-19. The donor label of this sample is uncertain. The chain combines TRBV30 with TRBJ1-5; unclear D gene. The CDR3 sequence is CAWSPSVGNQPQHF. In DNA, the CDR3 is TGTGCCTGGTCCCCATCGGTGGGCAATCAGCCCCAGCATTTT.